A single T cell receptor beta chain is shown here with its context. Its cognate antigen has yet to be identified. No base quality information exists; no much larger clone differs at one position. The collaborating institutions used their own protocols to collect whole blood in K2EDTA tubes. For TCRbeta analysis, collaborator samples were shipped as frozen whole blood, as isolated PBMCs, or as DNA extracted from either sample type. This sample stems from a study of blood T cell repertoires in COVID-19 (dated by TCRdb to about 2020). The study in broad terms: Collaborator samples came from the United States, Italy and Spain and covered acute and convalescent phases of COVID-19. The prospective study material was composed of cDNA or gDNA derived from T cells, B-cell-depleted T cells, or PBMCs. Deeply sampled blood TCRbeta repertoires from subjects exposed to, actively infected with, or recovered from COVID-19 were included in the dataset. The repertoires were released in a freely available public database intended as a resource for research on the immune response to SARS-CoV-2. Samples were obtained from the ongoing ImmuneRACE study (first 160 participants) and from some 1,300 subjects provided by 6 global collaborators. A de-identified subject ID, COVID-19 status, age in years and sex were almost always included in the sample metadata. HLA class I and class II types, where available, came from metadata supplied by the sample provider rather than from assay-based typing. What the work shows at the level of the full study, not this receptor alone: How much clinical and demographic metadata was included differed by source and by participant, and the metadata was provided uncurated.

TCRbeta CDR3 regions were amplified from genomic DNA by means of the immunoSEQ Assay, a bias-controlled multiplex PCR. Per the original workflow: Within the assay, amplification of reference gene primers was used to estimate how many nucleated cells each sample contained. Sequence reads were collapsed and filtered to measure the absolute abundance of every unique TCRbeta CDR3 rearrangement. For each sample, productive Simpson clonality was calculated as the square root of Simpson's diversity index across productive rearrangements. The table comes from immuneACCESS by way of TCRdb, which keeps in-frame sequences with V and J called. Part of the clones is missing from these tables; in studies checked, under half for an unresolved V gene and the rest for unknown reasons. From that table come the V and J calls and clone size; the DNA was used to work out D and trimming. The sample records about 150,000 clones, 80% of which are singletons. Clones ranked in the top ten supply 0.5% to 0.65% of the sample.

CDR1 MNHEY and CDR2 SVGEGT are derived from the germline V gene. The CDR3, cysteine through phenylalanine, is 18 amino acids long. Left in the record is the CDR3 DNA by itself, 54 bases read in frame from the first base. Compared with germline, V lacks 6 bases and J lacks 3 bases; bases without a gene match: 14. The sample comprised peripheral blood. The chain uses TRBV6-2 or TRBV6-3 and TRBJ2-2; TRBD1 fits 9 bases in the junction. The receptor's source is a man aged 55 to 70 with acute or convalescent COVID-19. CDR3 loop: CASSRLVLRDRDTGELFF. The nucleotide sequence reads as follows: TGTGCCAGCAGCCGTTTGGTTCTGAGGGACAGGGACACCGGGGAGCTGTTTTTT.